This TCR beta chain was identified in a study of cytomegalovirus exposure and HLA in healthy donors. The overall study: Earlier results showed roughly 120 million unique TCR beta sequences derived from roughly 180 million T cells.

Germline CDR1 reads SGHTA; CDR2 reads FQGNSA. V lost 5 bases to trimming and J lost 3 bases; unmatched junction nucleotides: 10. The CDR3 spans 15 residues. Turning to this clone: Its antigen is not known.

Study observations and caveats: TCR beta sequences reportedly predicted most subjects' HLA-A and HLA-B alleles accurately. Earlier results showed most TCR beta V segments being productive about 87% or about 30% of the time. Sequencing artifact likely explains a cluster of highly shared sequence variants.

The PCR ran on 60 Vbeta and 13 Jbeta primers. Data came from immunoSEQ multiplex PCR; TCRdb stores just in-frame clones and leaves some out. The sample yields about 140,000 clones, 73% seen once. This TCR came from a human donor in good health. Sequenced material: PBMCs. This chain connects TRBV7-2 to TRBJ2-7; 7 nucleotides line up with TRBD1. The CDR3, as DNA: TGTGCCAGCAGCGCGCGGACAGGATCGCGCTACGAGCAGTACTTC. Encoded protein: CASSARTGSRYEQYF.